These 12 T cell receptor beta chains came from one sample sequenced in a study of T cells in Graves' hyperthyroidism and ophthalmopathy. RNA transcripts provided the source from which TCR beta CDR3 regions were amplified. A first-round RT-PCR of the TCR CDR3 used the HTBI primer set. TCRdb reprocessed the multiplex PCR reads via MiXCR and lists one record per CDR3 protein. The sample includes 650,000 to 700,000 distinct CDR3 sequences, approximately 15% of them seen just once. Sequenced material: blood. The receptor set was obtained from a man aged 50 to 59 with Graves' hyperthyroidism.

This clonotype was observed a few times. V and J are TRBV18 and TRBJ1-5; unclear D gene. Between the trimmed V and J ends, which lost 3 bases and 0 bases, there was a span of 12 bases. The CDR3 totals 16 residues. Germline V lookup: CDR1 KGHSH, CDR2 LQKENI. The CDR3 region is CASSPGSPYSNQPQHF. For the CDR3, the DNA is TGTGCCAGCTCACCGGGCAGCCCTTATAGCAATCAGCCCCAGCATTTT.

DNA of the CDR3: TGCGCCAGCAGCTTGGTGGCAGGGCCCAATGAAAAACTGTTTTTT. This sequence encodes CASSLVAGPNEKLFF. The chain carries TRBV5-1 and TRBJ1-4; D is possibly TRBD1 (5 bases). The germline V gene has CDR1 SGHRS and CDR2 YFSETQ. The CDR3 length is 15 residues. Trimming removed 0 bases from V and 5 bases from J, with 11 bases in between.

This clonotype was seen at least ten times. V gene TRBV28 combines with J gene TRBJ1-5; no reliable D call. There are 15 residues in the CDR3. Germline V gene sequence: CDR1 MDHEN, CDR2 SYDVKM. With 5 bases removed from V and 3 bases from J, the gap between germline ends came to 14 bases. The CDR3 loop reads CASSPVQQLNQPQHF. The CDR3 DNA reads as TGTGCCAGCAGTCCCGTACAACAACTCAATCAGCCCCAGCATTTT.

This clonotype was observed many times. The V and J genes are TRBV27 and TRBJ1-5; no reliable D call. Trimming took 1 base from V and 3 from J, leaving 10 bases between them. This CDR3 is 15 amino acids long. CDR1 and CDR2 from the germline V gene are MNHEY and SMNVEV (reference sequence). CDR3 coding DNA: TGTGCCAGCAGTTTATGGCCGGAAACCAATCAGCCCCAGCATTTT. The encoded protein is CASSLWPETNQPQHF.

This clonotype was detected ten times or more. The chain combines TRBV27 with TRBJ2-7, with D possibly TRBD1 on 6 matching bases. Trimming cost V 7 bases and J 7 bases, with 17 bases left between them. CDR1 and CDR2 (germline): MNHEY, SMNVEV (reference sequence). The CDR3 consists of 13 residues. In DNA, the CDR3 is TGTGCCAGCACCTATAACAGGGCCGTGGAGCAGTACTTC. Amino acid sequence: CASTYNRAVEQYF.

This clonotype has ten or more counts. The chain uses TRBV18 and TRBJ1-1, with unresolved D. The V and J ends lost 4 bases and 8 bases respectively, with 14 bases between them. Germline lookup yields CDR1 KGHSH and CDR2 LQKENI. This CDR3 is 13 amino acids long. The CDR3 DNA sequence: TGTGCCAGCTCACACGACGTTCATAGGGAAGCTTTCTTT. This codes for CASSHDVHREAFF.

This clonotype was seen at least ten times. This CDR3 is CASSLRAGPYNSPLHF. CDR3 in DNA: TGTGCCAGCAGTTTGAGGGCCGGGCCCTATAATTCACCCCTCCACTTT. The chain has TRBV28 and TRBJ1-6; unclear D gene. V was cut by 3 bases and J by 2 bases, with 11 bases left in between. CDR1 MDHEN and CDR2 SYDVKM come from the germline V gene. The CDR3 has 16 residues.

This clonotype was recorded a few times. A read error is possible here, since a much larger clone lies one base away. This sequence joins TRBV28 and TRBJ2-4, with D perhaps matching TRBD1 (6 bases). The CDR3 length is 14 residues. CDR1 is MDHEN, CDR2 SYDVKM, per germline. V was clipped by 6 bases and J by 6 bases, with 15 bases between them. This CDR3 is CASSLTGIRNIQYF. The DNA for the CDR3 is TGTGCCAGCAGCCTAACAGGGATTAGAAACATTCAGTACTTC.

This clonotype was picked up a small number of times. The CDR3 region is CASSYSVGVSEQYF. As DNA, the CDR3 is TGTGCCAGCAGTTACTCGGTCGGGGTGAGCGAGCAGTACTTC. V gene TRBV6-5 combines with J gene TRBJ2-7; D may be TRBD2 (5 bases). V was cut by 0 bases and J by 6 bases, with 12 bases left in between. In germline, CDR1 is MNHEY, CDR2 SVGAGI. CDR3 length equals 14 residues.

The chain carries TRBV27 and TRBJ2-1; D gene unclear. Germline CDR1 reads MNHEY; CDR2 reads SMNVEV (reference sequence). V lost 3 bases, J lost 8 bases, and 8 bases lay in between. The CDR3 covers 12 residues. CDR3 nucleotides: TGTGCCAGCAGTTTTTTCGGCCATGAGCAGTTCTTC. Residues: CASSFFGHEQFF.

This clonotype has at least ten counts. CDR3: CASSSPDREETQYF. The DNA of the CDR3 is TGTGCCAGCAGTTCCCCGGACAGGGAGGAGACCCAGTACTTC. V and J are TRBV28 and TRBJ2-5, with TRBD1 matching over 8 bases. V dropped 4 bases and J dropped 5; count of bases not matched to a gene: 6. CDR3 length: 14 amino acids. Germline CDR1 reads MDHEN; CDR2 reads SYDVKM.

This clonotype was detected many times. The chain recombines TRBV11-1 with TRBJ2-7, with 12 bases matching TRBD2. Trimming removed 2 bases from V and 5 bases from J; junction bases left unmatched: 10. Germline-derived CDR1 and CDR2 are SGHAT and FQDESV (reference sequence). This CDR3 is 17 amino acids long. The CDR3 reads CASSLHRLAGGPNEQYF. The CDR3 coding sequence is TGTGCCAGCAGCTTACATAGGCTAGCGGGAGGGCCGAACGAGCAGTACTTC.